The 18 T cell receptor beta chains in this list originate from one sample, sequenced in a study of blood T cells in healthy people across ages. Sample-barcoded 5' priming and a J-beta primer mix drove a second PCR of 7 to 11 cycles. TCRdb ran MiXCR on the 5' RACE reads and lists one entry per CDR3 protein. Counted here are some 640,000 distinct CDR3 sequences, about 28% occurring once; the ten biggest clones make up 15% to 17%. The source material was blood. The receptors were sampled from a woman older than 75 in good health.

This clonotype has just a few counts. This chain links TRBV29-1 with TRBJ1-1; 8 nucleotides line up with TRBD1. The CDR3 has 13 amino acids. With V trimmed by 4 bases and J by 5 bases, 6 bases remained unmatched. Germline CDR1 is SQVTM and CDR2 is ANQGSEA. The chain's CDR3 is CSVGGQGWTEAFF. The CDR3 DNA reads TGCAGCGTTGGCGGACAGGGTTGGACTGAAGCTTTCTTT.

This clonotype was observed a few times. The V call is TRBV20-1, the J call TRBJ1-5; unclear D gene. Germline CDR1 is DFQATT and CDR2 is SNEGSKA (reference sequence). The CDR3 sequence is 15 residues long. Between the trimmed V and J ends, which lost 0 bases and 2 bases, there was a span of 11 bases. CDR3 nucleotides: TGCAGTGCTAGAGATGTGGGTGGAGGCAATCAGCCCCAGCATTTT. It yields the protein CSARDVGGGNQPQHF.

This clonotype was observed a handful of times. This chain connects TRBV9 to TRBJ2-1, with TRBD1 matching over 7 bases. After removal of 0 bases from V and 6 bases from J, the junction contained 0 bases not matched to a gene. The CDR3 consists of 13 residues. The V gene's germline CDR1 is SGDLS and CDR2 YYNGEE. The CDR3 region is CASSVGQGNEQFF. The DNA for the CDR3 is TGTGCCAGCAGCGTAGGACAGGGCAATGAGCAGTTCTTC.

This clonotype was seen ten or more times. This sequence joins TRBV12-3 or TRBV12-4 and TRBJ2-2; 8 nucleotides align to TRBD1. The CDR3 is 14 residues long. V lost 5 bases and J lost 10; bases outside the gene matches: 9. The CDR3 coding sequence is TGTGCCAGCAGTCGCGACAGGGGTTTGGCGGAGCTGTTTTTT. Translation gives CASSRDRGLAELFF.

The rearrangement joins TRBV7-6 to TRBJ2-7, with 8 bases lining up with TRBD1. J lost 0 bases, V lost 4 bases, and 8 bases had no gene match. Germline CDR1 reads SGHVS; CDR2 reads FNYEAQ. The CDR3 consists of 16 residues. The CDR3 protein is CASSSRSGTGSYEQYF. CDR3 DNA: TGTGCCAGCAGCTCTCGGTCTGGGACAGGCTCCTACGAGCAGTACTTC.

About this clonotype itself: A junction boundary mismatches the germline segment, possibly from a read error. The V call is TRBV6-6, the J call TRBJ2-5, with D possibly being TRBD2 (6 bases). Germline CDR1 and CDR2: MNHNY and SVGAGI (reference sequence). There are 16 residues in the CDR3. The CDR3, as DNA: TGTGCCGGCAGTTACAGAACCGGGACTGGGGAAGAGACCCAGTACTTC. It translates to CAGSYRTGTGEETQYF.

V gene TRBV27 combines with J gene TRBJ2-7; TRBD1 might be the D (6 bases). CDR1 and CDR2 (germline): MNHEY, SMNVEV (reference sequence). The CDR3 has 14 amino acids. Trimming pared 8 bases from V and 2 bases from J, leaving 16 bases between. CDR3 DNA sequence: TGTGCCAGCCGGGGAGACAGGCTTGCCTACGAGCAGTACTTC. It yields the protein CASRGDRLAYEQYF.

This clonotype was observed at least ten times. The chain carries TRBV20-1 and TRBJ2-5; D may correspond to TRBD1 or TRBD2 (5 bases each). CDR1 is DFQATT and CDR2 is SNEGSKA in the germline V gene (reference sequence). The length of the CDR3 is 13 residues. Trimming left V 3 bases short and J 12 bases short, with 20 bases between. The CDR3 sequence: CSARPGRFLPEYF. The CDR3 coding sequence is TGCAGTGCTAGGCCGGGACGGTTTCTGCCTGAGTACTTC.

This clonotype was picked up a small number of times. A much larger clone sits a single nucleotide away, making a read error possible. The chain joins TRBV6-1 to TRBJ2-7, with TRBD1 matching over 7 bases. The CDR3 covers 14 residues. The junction had 13 bases not matched to a gene; V was cut back by 7 bases and J by 7 bases. Germline V gene lookup returns CDR1 MNHNS and CDR2 SASEGT. CDR3 in amino acids: CASIRDRLYNEQYF. CDR3 nucleotide sequence: TGTGCCAGCATCCGGGACAGACTATACAATGAGCAGTACTTC.

Concerning this clonotype: Since a much larger clone is just one base distant, this may be a read error. This chain links TRBV5-1 with TRBJ1-6, with D possibly matching TRBD1 (5 bases). The CDR3 runs 15 residues. CDR1 and CDR2 (germline): SGHRS, YFSETQ. The CDR3 loop is CASSSGTGGQSPRHF. The CDR3 nucleotides read TGCGCCAGCAGCTCCGGGACGGGAGGCCAGTCACCCCGCCACTTT.

The rearrangement links TRBV6-1 to TRBJ1-2; no firm D call. Germline V gene lookup returns CDR1 MNHNS and CDR2 SASEGT. The CDR3 is made up of 16 amino acids. V was cut by 3 bases and J by 2 bases, with 16 bases left in between. The DNA for the CDR3 is TGTGCCAGCAGTGAGGGCTTTGGGAACAGCAACTATGGCTACACCTTC. Translating it yields CASSEGFGNSNYGYTF.

In this sample, this clonotype turned up a few times. The chain combines TRBV6-2 or TRBV6-3 with TRBJ1-6, with D hard to call. Germline CDR1 is MNHEY and CDR2 is SVGEGT. There are 15 residues in the CDR3. The V end was cut by 4 bases, the J end by 7 bases, with 14 bases between. DNA of the CDR3: TGTGCCAGCAGTTCCGACAAGGGAAGAAATTCACCCCTCCACTTT. Its protein product is CASSSDKGRNSPLHF.

This clonotype occurred many times. The chain links TRBV7-2 to TRBJ1-5, with D perhaps matching TRBD1 (5 bases). In germline, CDR1 is SGHTA, CDR2 FQGNSA. This CDR3 is built from 14 residues. Trimming cost V 2 bases and J 4 bases, with 9 bases left between them. The CDR3 region has the DNA TGTGCCAGCAGCTTACGGGCAGGGAATCAGCCCCAGCATTTT. Translation: CASSLRAGNQPQHF. The full variable domain, completed using reference TRBV7-2 and TRBJ1-5, is GAGVSQSPSNKVTEKGKDVELRCDPISGHTALYWYRQSLGQGLEFLIYFQGNSAPDKSGLPSDRFSAERTGGSVSTLTIQRTQQEDSAVYLCASSLRAGNQPQHFGDGTRLSIL.

This clonotype was counted at least ten times. This could be a read error, since a much larger clone is one nucleotide away. CDR3 in amino acids: CASSPGIFSRDEQYF. Written as DNA, the CDR3 is TGTGCCAGCAGCCCCGGGATTTTTTCGAGGGATGAGCAGTACTTC. This sequence joins TRBV7-2 and TRBJ2-7; D is possibly TRBD2 (5 bases). The germline V and J ends were trimmed by 5 bases and 7 bases, with 21 bases remaining between them. This CDR3 has 15 residues. CDR1 SGHTA and CDR2 FQGNSA come from the germline V gene.

Concerning this clonotype itself: Just one base apart from a much larger clone, this may be a read error. The CDR3 sequence is CASSPRASSTKAFF. Written as DNA, the CDR3 is TGTGCCAGCAGCCCCAGGGCGTCCTCCACTAAAGCTTTCTTT. V usage is TRBV7-9 and J usage is TRBJ1-1; tentatively, D is TRBD1 (5 bases). This CDR3 region has 14 residues. From germline, CDR1 is SEHNR and CDR2 FQNEAQ (reference sequence).

This clonotype has at least ten counts. Since a much larger clone is just one base distant, this may be a read error. This sequence joins TRBV5-1 and TRBJ2-5; D not resolved. Per germline, CDR1 SGHRS and CDR2 YFSETQ. Deletions cut 0 bases from V and 11 bases from J, with 17 bases between. CDR3 length: 14 amino acids. This chain's CDR3 is CASSLAPRRDEQYF. For the CDR3, the DNA is TGCGCCAGCAGCTTGGCCCCCCGCAGAGATGAGCAGTACTTC. The full variable domain, with the rest looked up from reference TRBV5-1 and TRBJ2-5, is KAGVTQTPRYLIKTRGQQVTLSCSPISGHRSVSWYQQTPGQGLQFLFEYFSETQRNKGNFPGRFSGRQFSNSRSEMNVSTLELGDSALYLCASSLAPRRDEQYFGPGTRLLVL.

In this sample, this clonotype turned up once. The rearrangement uses TRBV2 and TRBJ1-1; TRBD1 matches 7 bases. The CDR3 spans 14 residues. Germline loops: CDR1 SNHLY, CDR2 FYNNEI. With 6 bases clipped from V and 3 bases from J, the junction kept 7 bases outside the gene matches. In nucleotides, the CDR3 is TGTGCCAGCAGCGTCCGCAGGGGGGACACTGAAGCTTTCTTT. Amino acid sequence: CASSVRRGDTEAFF.

V is TRBV7-2 and J is TRBJ1-1; no reliable D call. The germline V gene has CDR1 SGHTA and CDR2 FQGNSA. Trimming cost V 5 bases and J 7 bases, with 20 bases left between them. This CDR3 has 15 residues. CDR3 DNA: TGTGCCAGCAGCCAAGACCGAGCCCGTACTGGTGAAGCTTTCTTT. Protein product: CASSQDRARTGEAFF. Full variable domain (remainder filled in from reference TRBV7-2 and TRBJ1-1): GAGVSQSPSNKVTEKGKDVELRCDPISGHTALYWYRQSLGQGLEFLIYFQGNSAPDKSGLPSDRFSAERTGGSVSTLTIQRTQQEDSAVYLCASSQDRARTGEAFFGQGTRLTVV.